This T cell receptor (beta chain) originates from a study of PD-1 blockade in classical Hodgkin lymphoma. The patients all showed relapse after autologous stem cell transplantation, while their brentuximab vedotin exposure varied. Findings and caveats of the study: Causes of the repertoire differences remain undefined, possibly disease activity or prior therapy.

With respect to this clone: Its antigen remains unidentified.

Profiling relied on immunoSEQ multiplex PCR, and the TCRdb table lists in-frame clones only, not all of them. This sample has tens of thousands of clones, with about nine tenths found just once. The clonotype comes from a human donor with classical Hodgkin lymphoma. Sequenced here: peripheral blood mononuclear cells (PBMCs), sampled at baseline.

The CDR3 loop reads CASRTIQGRYGYTF. CDR3 bases: TGTGCCAGCAGGACTATACAGGGTCGGTACGGCTACACCTTC. The J gene is TRBJ1-2, the V gene TRBV28; D is perhaps TRBD1 (6 bases). CDR3 size: 14 residues. Trimming removed 6 bases from V and 8 bases from J, with 19 bases in between. From germline, CDR1 is MDHEN and CDR2 SYDVKM.